This TCR beta chain comes out of a study of blood T cells in healthy people across ages (dated by TCRdb to between 2014 and 2017). Regarding the research as a whole: In model experiments, template switching captured roughly one uniquely barcoded TCR beta cDNA molecule for every two T cells. To track age-related changes in TCR beta repertoire diversity, the study relied on deep sequencing normalized with unique cDNA molecular identifiers. Donors were grouped into four age groups: young (average 16 years), middle-aged (about 38), aged (roughly 62) and long-lived (82). To avoid experimental bias, donors of different ages were distributed randomly across sequencing lanes. For two donors (one aged 18 to 30 and one aged 80 or older), the study analyzed two additional independent replicas of 1 million unique cDNA reads from the same blood draw. Beyond this particular receptor, the publication reports: The percentage of naive T cells measured by flow cytometry correlated strongly with observed TCR beta diversity. Compared with the aged group, the long-lived group had more naive CD4+ T cells, fewer expanded clones and increased TCR diversity, a pattern suggesting age selection. Because the CMV infection status of the donors was unknown, age-related changes in expanded clonotypes may potentially have been confounded. Since profiling was done on bulk unsorted PBMCs, naive and antigen-experienced compartments could not be conclusively compared. As age increased, observed TCR beta diversity per million T cells dropped in a roughly linear way, and a significant reduction was already evident by age about 40. Total diversity estimates from one million sequenced T cells were considered lower bounds and underestimates.

Systemically healthy Caucasian individuals from Russia, 35 to 50 in total and aged roughly 6 to 100 years, were included as donors. Each donor gave 9 to 10 milliliters of peripheral blood, collected into EDTA-treated Vacutainer tubes. PBMCs were isolated by Ficoll-Paque density-gradient centrifugation, with at least 6 million obtained per sample. Trizol reagent was used to extract total RNA from PBMCs, with at least 5 micrograms per sample. Naive CD45RAhigh/CD27high T cell percentages were measured by flow cytometry on a PBMC aliquot from every donor. This clonotype was observed at least ten times. The antigen it recognizes is unknown. Qualities for individual bases were not recorded, and no much larger clone is one base off. The CDR3 numbers 15 residues from cysteine through phenylalanine. The DNA shown is the 45-base CDR3, in frame from base 1. According to the germline V gene (reference sequence), CDR1 reads LGHDT and CDR2 reads YNNKEL. V is reduced by 4 bases and J by 10 bases, leaving a spacing of 20 bases between them.

The library came from 5' RACE. Instrument used: Illumina HiSeq 2500. A second PCR of roughly 6 to 11 cycles was run with a J-beta primer mix and a sample-barcoded 5' primer. Each TCR beta cDNA molecule received a unique molecular identifier from a template-switch 5' adaptor carrying 12 random nucleotides. Each sample yielded at least 2.5 million CDR3-containing paired-end reads. First-strand cDNA was synthesized from all RNA with the Mint cDNA synthesis kit, primed by a TRBC-specific oligonucleotide. Following uracil-DNA glycosylase treatment, all cDNA underwent a first 18-cycle PCR with the universal primers M1SS and BC2_uni_R. As for the original processing: For normalization, 1 million high-quality reads were randomly selected from each sample, with every read carrying a distinct molecular identifier. Reads with shared molecular identifiers were discarded instead of being binned into consensus sequences. MiTCR, set to a Q25 quality threshold and the strictest error-elimination algorithm, was used for CDR3 identification, clonotype clustering and error correction. A nonparametric unseen species model using Euler transformation provided a lower-bound estimate of total TCR beta diversity. TCRdb applied fastp at Q25 and MiXCR to the public reads, then kept only in-frame beta chains. One record per CDR3 amino acid sequence lists the most common genes and DNA. None of the V and J calls come from the authors' own analysis; TCRdb made them. This sample is represented by 650,000 to 1,000,000 distinct CDR3 sequences; about 37% of them were singletons. The ten top clones hold 10% to 15% of the sample.

This TCR derives from a young man in good health. This chain is built from TRBV3-1 and TRBJ2-1, with TRBD1 tentatively as D gene (5 bases match). Sequenced material: blood. The CDR3 is CASSPLAGEKGEQFF. The nucleotide sequence is given as TGTGCCAGCAGCCCTCTGGCAGGCGAAAAGGGGGAGCAGTTCTTC.